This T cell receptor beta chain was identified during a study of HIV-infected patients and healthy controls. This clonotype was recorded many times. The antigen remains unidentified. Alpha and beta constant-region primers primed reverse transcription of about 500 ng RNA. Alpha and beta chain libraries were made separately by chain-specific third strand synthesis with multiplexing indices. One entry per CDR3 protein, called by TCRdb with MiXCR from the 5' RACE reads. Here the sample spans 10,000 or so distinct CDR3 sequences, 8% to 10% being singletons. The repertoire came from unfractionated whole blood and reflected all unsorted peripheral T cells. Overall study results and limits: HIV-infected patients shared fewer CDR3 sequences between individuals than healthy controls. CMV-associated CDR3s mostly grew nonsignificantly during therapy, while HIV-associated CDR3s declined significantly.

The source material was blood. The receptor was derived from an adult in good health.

The CDR3 protein is CASNTQREGPRTQYF. The CDR3 region has the DNA TGTGCCAGCAATACCCAGCGGGAGGGCCCTAGGACCCAGTACTTC. V gene TRBV28 combines with J gene TRBJ2-5, with TRBD2 matching over 10 bases. The V and J ends lost 7 bases and 7 bases, in that order; junction bases with no gene match: 12. The CDR3 runs 15 residues. Germline CDR1 reads MDHEN; CDR2 reads SYDVKM.